What follows are 2 T cell receptor beta chains derived from one specimen sequenced in a study of cytomegalovirus exposure and HLA in healthy donors. The PCR employed 60 Vbeta primers together with 13 Jbeta primers. Measured with immunoSEQ multiplex PCR; TCRdb has only the in-frame clones, and not every one. This table has tens of thousands of clones, about 79% appearing once. Sequencing input: PBMCs. Receptors were obtained from a woman aged 35 to 49 in good health and CMV-seronegative.

A note on this clone: The sample has other DNA sequences that encode this CDR3 too. This chain links TRBV19 with TRBJ2-7; 9 nucleotides agree with TRBD1. Per the germline V gene, CDR1 is LNHDA and CDR2 is SQIVND (reference sequence). The CDR3 has 14 residues. V shed 2 bases, J shed 2 bases, and the junction held 1 base outside the gene matches. CDR3 bases: TGTGCCAGTAGTATAAGGGACAGGGCCTACGAGCAGTACTTC. Translating gives CASSIRDRAYEQYF. Supplemented by reference TRBV19 and TRBJ2-7, the full variable domain reads DGGITQSPKYLFRKEGQNVTLSCEQNLNHDAMYWYRQDPGQGLRLIYYSQIVNDFQKGDIAEGYSVSREKKESFPLTVTSAQKNPTAFYLCASSIRDRAYEQYFGPGTRLTVT.

This clone was seen a handful of times. This sequence joins TRBV19 and TRBJ2-5; 11 bases fit TRBD2. Germline CDR1 is LNHDA and CDR2 is SQIVND (reference sequence). This CDR3 spans 15 amino acids. Losses at the gene ends were 3 bases for V and 2 bases for J; bases not matched to a gene: 2. The CDR3 protein is CASSMLAGGQETQYF. The CDR3 nucleotides read TGTGCCAGTAGTATGCTAGCGGGGGGACAAGAGACCCAGTACTTC.